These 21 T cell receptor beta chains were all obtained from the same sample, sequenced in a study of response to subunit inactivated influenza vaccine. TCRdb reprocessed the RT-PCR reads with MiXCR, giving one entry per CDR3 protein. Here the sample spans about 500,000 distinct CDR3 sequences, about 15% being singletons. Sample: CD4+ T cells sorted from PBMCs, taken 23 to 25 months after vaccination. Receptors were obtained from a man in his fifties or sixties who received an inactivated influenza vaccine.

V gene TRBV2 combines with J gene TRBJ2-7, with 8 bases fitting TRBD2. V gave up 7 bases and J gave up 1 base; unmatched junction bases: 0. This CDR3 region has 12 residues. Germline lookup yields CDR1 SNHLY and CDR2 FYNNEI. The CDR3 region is CASKRESYEQYF. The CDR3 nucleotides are TGTGCCAGCAAGCGGGAGTCCTACGAGCAGTACTTC. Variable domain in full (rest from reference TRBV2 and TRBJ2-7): EPEVTQTPSHQVTQMGQEVILRCVPISNHLYFYWYRQILGQKVEFLVSFYNNEISEKSEIFDDQFSVERPDGSNFTLKIRSTKLEDSAMYFCASKRESYEQYFGPGTRLTVT.

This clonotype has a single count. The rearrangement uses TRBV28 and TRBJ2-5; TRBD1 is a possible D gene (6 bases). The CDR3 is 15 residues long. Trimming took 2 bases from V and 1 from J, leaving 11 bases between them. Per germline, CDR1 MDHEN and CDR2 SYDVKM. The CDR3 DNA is TGTGCCAGCAGTTTAATGGGGGCCTTCCAAGAGACCCAGTACTTC. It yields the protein CASSLMGAFQETQYF.

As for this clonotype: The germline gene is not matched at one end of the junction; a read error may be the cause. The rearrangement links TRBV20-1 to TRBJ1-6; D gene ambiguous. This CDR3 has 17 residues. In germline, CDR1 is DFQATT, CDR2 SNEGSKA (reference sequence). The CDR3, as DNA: TGCTGTGCTAGAGATTTCATGGACGCCTCGTGGGATTCACCCCTCCACTTT. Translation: CCARDFMDASWDSPLHF.

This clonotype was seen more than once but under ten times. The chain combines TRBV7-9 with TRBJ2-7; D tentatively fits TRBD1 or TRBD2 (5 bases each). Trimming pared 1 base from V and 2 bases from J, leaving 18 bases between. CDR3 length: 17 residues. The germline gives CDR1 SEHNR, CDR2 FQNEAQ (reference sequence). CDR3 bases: TGTGCCAGCAGCTTAGGAAAGGACCGGGACGGAGCCTACGAGCAGTACTTC. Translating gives CASSLGKDRDGAYEQYF.

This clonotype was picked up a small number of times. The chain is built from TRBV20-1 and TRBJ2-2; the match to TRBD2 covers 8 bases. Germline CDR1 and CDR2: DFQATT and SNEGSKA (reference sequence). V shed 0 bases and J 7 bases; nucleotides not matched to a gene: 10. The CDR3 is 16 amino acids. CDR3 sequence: CSARDFRGGAGGELFF. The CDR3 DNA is TGCAGTGCTAGAGACTTTCGGGGGGGGGCTGGCGGGGAGCTGTTTTTT.

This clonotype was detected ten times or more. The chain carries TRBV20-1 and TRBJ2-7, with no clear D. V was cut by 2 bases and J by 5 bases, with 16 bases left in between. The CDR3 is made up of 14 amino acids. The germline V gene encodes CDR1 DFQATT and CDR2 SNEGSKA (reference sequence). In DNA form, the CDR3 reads TGCAGTGCTAGACAGACGGTGACGGTCCACGAGCAGTACTTC. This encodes CSARQTVTVHEQYF.

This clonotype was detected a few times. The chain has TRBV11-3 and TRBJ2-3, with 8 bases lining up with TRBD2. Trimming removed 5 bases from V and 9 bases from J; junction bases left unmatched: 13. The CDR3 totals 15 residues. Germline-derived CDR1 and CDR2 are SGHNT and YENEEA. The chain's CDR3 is CASSQNSREGRTQYF. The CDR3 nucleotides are TGTGCCAGCAGCCAGAACTCTCGGGAGGGTAGGACGCAGTATTTT.

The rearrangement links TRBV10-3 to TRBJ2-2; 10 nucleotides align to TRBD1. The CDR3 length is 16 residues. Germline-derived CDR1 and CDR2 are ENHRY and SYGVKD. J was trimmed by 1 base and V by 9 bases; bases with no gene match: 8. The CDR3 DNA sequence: TGTGCCATAGTTTCCGGGACAGGGGAGAACACCGGGGAGCTGTTTTTT. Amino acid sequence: CAIVSGTGENTGELFF.

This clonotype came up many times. CDR3 sequence (DNA): TGTGCCAGCAGCCTCGACAGTTATTATGGCTACACCTTC. It specifies CASSLDSYYGYTF. The V call is TRBV12-3 or TRBV12-4, the J call TRBJ1-2; weak D call: TRBD1 (5 bases). Trimming removed 6 bases at V and 5 bases at J, with 13 bases between. This CDR3 spans 13 amino acids.

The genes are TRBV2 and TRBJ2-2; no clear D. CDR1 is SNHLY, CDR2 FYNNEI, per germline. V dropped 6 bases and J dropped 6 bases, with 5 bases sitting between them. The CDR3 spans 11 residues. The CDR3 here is CASRKAGELFF. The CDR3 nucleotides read TGTGCCAGCAGAAAAGCCGGGGAGCTGTTTTTT. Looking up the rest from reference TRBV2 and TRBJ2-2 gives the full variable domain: EPEVTQTPSHQVTQMGQEVILRCVPISNHLYFYWYRQILGQKVEFLVSFYNNEISEKSEIFDDQFSVERPDGSNFTLKIRSTKLEDSAMYFCASRKAGELFFGEGSRLTVL.

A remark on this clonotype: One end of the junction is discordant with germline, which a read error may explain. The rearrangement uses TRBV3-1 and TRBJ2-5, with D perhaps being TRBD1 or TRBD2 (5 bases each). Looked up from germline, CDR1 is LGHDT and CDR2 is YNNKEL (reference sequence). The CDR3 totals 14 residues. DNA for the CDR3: TGTGCCCGCAGCCAAGGGGCAGGGACCACTGCCCAGTACTTC. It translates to CARSQGAGTTAQYF.

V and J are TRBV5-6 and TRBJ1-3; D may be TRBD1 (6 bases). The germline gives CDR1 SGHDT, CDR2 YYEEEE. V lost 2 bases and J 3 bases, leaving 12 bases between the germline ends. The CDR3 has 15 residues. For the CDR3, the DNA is TGTGCCAGCAGCTTCGGCGGGACATATGGAAACACCATATATTTT. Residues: CASSFGGTYGNTIYF.

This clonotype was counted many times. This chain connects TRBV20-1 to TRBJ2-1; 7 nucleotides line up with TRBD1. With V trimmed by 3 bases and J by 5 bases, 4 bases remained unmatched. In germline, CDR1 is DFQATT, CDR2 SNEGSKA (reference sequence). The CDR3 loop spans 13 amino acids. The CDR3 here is CSARPQGDNEQFF. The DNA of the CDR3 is TGCAGTGCTAGGCCGCAGGGGGACAATGAGCAGTTCTTC.

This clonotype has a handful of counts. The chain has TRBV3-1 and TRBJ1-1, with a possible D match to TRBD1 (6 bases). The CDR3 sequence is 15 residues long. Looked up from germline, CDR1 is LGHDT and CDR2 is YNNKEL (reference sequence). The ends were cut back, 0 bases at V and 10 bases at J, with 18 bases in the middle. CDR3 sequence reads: CASSQETGTRFGAFF. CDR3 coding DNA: TGTGCCAGCAGCCAAGAGACAGGAACGAGGTTTGGAGCTTTCTTT.

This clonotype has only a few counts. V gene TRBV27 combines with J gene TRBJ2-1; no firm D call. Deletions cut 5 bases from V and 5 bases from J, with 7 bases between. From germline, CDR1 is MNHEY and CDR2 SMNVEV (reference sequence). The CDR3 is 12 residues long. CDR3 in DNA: TGTGCCAGCAGTAGGTGGAACAATGAGCAGTTCTTC. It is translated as CASSRWNNEQFF.

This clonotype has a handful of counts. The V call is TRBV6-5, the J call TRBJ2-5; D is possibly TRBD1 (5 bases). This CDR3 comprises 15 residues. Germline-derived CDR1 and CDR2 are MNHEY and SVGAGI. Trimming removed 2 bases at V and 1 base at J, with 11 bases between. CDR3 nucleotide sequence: TGTGCCAGCAGTTACCGGTCAAGGGGCCAAGAGACCCAGTACTTC. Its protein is CASSYRSRGQETQYF.

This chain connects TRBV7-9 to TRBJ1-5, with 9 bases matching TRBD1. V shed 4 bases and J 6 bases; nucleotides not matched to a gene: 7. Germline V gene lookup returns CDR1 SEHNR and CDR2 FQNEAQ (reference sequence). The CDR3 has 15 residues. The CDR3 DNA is TGTGCCAGCAGCTCCGGACAGGGGTACGTTCAGCCCCAGCATTTT. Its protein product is CASSSGQGYVQPQHF.

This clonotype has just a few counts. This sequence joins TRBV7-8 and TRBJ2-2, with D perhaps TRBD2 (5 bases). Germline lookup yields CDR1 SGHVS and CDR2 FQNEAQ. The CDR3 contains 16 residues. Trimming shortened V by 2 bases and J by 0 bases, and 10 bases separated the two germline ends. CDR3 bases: TGTGCCAGCAGCTTATTCAGCGGAACGAACACCGGGGAGCTGTTTTTT. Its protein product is CASSLFSGTNTGELFF.

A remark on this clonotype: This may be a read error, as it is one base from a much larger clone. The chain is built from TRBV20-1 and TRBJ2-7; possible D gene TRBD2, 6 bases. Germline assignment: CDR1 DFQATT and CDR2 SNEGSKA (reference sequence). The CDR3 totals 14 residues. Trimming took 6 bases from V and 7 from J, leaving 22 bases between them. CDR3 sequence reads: CSAMRDLALFEQYF. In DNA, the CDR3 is TGCAGTGCCATGCGGGACTTGGCCCTTTTTGAGCAGTACTTC.

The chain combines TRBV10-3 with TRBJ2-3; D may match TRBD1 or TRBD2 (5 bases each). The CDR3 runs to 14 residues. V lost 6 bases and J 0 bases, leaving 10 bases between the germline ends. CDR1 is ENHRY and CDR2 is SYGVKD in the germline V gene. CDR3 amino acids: CAISSGRSTDTQYF. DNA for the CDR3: TGTGCCATCAGCTCGGGACGCAGCACAGATACGCAGTATTTT.

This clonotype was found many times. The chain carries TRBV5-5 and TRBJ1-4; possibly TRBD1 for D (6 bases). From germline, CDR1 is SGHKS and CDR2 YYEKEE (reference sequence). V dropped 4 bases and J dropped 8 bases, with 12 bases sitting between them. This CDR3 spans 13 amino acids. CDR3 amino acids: CASSPTGSEKLFF. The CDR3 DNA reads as TGTGCCAGCAGCCCCACAGGGTCGGAAAAACTGTTTTTT.